These 9 T cell receptor beta chains were all obtained from the same sample, sequenced in a study of T cell responses to AZD1222 COVID-19 vaccine. Sequencing was performed with immunoSEQ multiplex PCR; in TCRdb, only in-frame clones are kept and a portion is missing. The sample shows under 150,000 clones, 90% of them seen only once. The sequencing used peripheral blood, collected on day 0 of AZD1222 vaccination. These receptors were taken from an adult in good health.

Comments on this clone: Additional DNA sequences in this sample encode the identical CDR3. The V call is TRBV4-3, the J call TRBJ2-7; weak D call: TRBD1 (6 bases). Trimming cost V 0 bases and J 4 bases, with 10 bases left between them. The CDR3 covers 14 residues. CDR1 LGHNA and CDR2 YSLEER come from the germline V gene. Written as DNA, the CDR3 is TGCGCCAGCAGCCAAGAGGCCAGGGGATACGAGCAGTACTTC. Its protein product is CASSQEARGYEQYF.

The J gene is TRBJ2-3, the V gene TRBV6-2 or TRBV6-3; D unclear. The V end was cut by 0 bases, the J end by 5 bases, with 6 bases between. Germline CDR1 MNHEY, CDR2 SVGEGT. This CDR3 comprises 13 residues. The CDR3 nucleotides read TGTGCCAGCAGTTACTCGGGATTAGATACGCAGTATTTT. Translating gives CASSYSGLDTQYF.

This chain uses TRBV30 with TRBJ2-5, with 8 bases that match TRBD2. The V segment lost 2 bases and the J segment 1 base; nucleotides outside the gene matches: 6. CDR1 and CDR2 (germline): GTSNPN, SVGIG (reference sequence). CDR3 length: 15 residues. Written as DNA, the CDR3 is TGTGCCTGGAGTACTCAGCGGGGGCCCCAAGAGACCCAGTACTTC. This encodes CAWSTQRGPQETQYF.

The chain uses TRBV5-4 and TRBJ2-5, with D perhaps TRBD1 (6 bases). The CDR3 loop spans 17 amino acids. CDR1 is SGHNT, CDR2 YYREEE, per germline (reference sequence). V was shortened by 4 bases and J by 2 bases, with 21 bases between the two germline ends. The CDR3 DNA is TGTGCCAGCAGCGCTATAGGGGCAGGGGTGGCACAAGAGACCCAGTACTTC. The encoded protein is CASSAIGAGVAQETQYF.

Only one count was recorded for this clone. Here the CDR3 reads CASSPRVEQSANYGYTF. Written as DNA, the CDR3 is TGTGCCAGCTCACCACGGGTCGAGCAATCAGCTAACTATGGCTACACCTTC. The rearrangement uses TRBV18 and TRBJ1-2; D is undetermined. The CDR3 contains 17 residues. V was trimmed by 1 base and J by 0 bases, leaving 15 bases between them. CDR1 KGHSH and CDR2 LQKENI come from the germline V gene.

The chain couples TRBV24-1 to TRBJ2-5, with D possibly being TRBD1 (6 bases). CDR1 and CDR2 (germline): KGHDR, SFDVKD. This CDR3 comprises 13 residues. V lost 5 bases to trimming and J lost 3 bases, with 9 bases between them. For the CDR3, the DNA is TGTGCCACCAGTGCTACAGGGAAAGAGACCCAGTACTTC. Its protein product is CATSATGKETQYF.

This clone has just one count. The DNA for the CDR3 is TGTGCCAGCAGCTCCTCTTTTAATAATTCACCCCTCCACTTT. Its protein is CASSSSFNNSPLHF. The chain carries TRBV5-4 and TRBJ1-6; D is unresolved. V lost 3 bases and J lost 5, with 9 bases in between. This CDR3 comprises 14 residues. Germline V lookup: CDR1 SGHNT, CDR2 YYREEE (reference sequence).

The chain recombines TRBV18 with TRBJ2-3, with D perhaps matching TRBD1 or TRBD2 (6 bases each). The CDR3 extends over 21 amino acids. The V gene lost 3 bases and the J gene lost 2 bases, with 30 bases spanning the gap. Germline CDR1 KGHSH, CDR2 LQKENI. In DNA, the CDR3 is TGTGCCAGCTCACCTGGCCACCCAATGGGGCACAGGGACTTCATCACAGATACGCAGTATTTT. Protein product: CASSPGHPMGHRDFITDTQYF.

The CDR3 DNA follows: TGTGCCAGCAAGGGGAGCGTAGACACCATATATTTT. Translating it yields CASKGSVDTIYF. This chain connects TRBV2 to TRBJ1-3, with D perhaps TRBD1 (5 bases). This CDR3 has 12 amino acids. V lost 7 bases to trimming and J lost 8 bases, with 12 bases between them. Germline CDR1 SNHLY, CDR2 FYNNEI.